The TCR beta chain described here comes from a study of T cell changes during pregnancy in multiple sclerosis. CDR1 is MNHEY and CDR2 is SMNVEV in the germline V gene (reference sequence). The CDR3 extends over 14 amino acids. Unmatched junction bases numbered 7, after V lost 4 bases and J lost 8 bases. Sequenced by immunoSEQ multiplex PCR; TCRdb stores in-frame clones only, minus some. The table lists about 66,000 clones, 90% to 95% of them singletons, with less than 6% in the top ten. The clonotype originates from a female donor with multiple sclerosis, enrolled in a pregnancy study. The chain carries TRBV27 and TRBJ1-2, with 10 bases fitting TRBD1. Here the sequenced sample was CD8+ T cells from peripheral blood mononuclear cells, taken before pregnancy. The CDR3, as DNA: TGTGCCAGCAGTTCTACCGGGACAGGGGACGGCTACACCTTC. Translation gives CASSSTGTGDGYTF.